This TCR beta chain was recorded in a study of shared clonotypes between healthy human individuals. General observations from the study: All-four-donor shared clonotypes had higher generation probabilities than non-shared clonotypes did.

Terminally differentiated effector memory CD45RA+ cells were left out of the naive CD8 fraction, which was CD45RO-negative and positively selected for CCR7. As regards this clone: Its antigen is currently unknown.

The germline V gene encodes CDR1 GTSNPN and CDR2 SVGIG (reference sequence). The J segment lost 1 base and the V segment lost 2 bases, leaving 27 bases of the junction unmatched. This CDR3 contains 23 residues. Sequenced by immunoSEQ multiplex PCR; TCRdb stores in-frame clones only, minus some. The table shows about 610,000 clones, with 95% to 96% occurring only once. Sequenced input: naive CD8+ T cells sorted from blood. The origin of this receptor is a woman aged 25 to 39 in good health. The V and J genes are TRBV30 and TRBJ1-3, with 9 bases matching TRBD1. The CDR3, as DNA: TGTGCCTGGAGTTTCTATCTGCGGACAGGGGTAACACAAAGGGTGGGTTCTGGAAACACCATATATTTT. Amino acid sequence: CAWSFYLRTGVTQRVGSGNTIYF.